This TCR beta chain was observed in a study of CD4 T cells in relation to SARS-CoV-2 and coronaviruses. The wider study: The restricting HLA molecule for shared crossreactive spike epitopes was mapped. Study-wide points: Crossreactivity was assessed only for spike protein, not other viral proteins.

V lost 11 bases and J lost 9; bases outside the gene matches: 4. This CDR3 is built from 10 residues. Per the germline V gene, CDR1 is KGHSH and CDR2 is LQKENI. Sorted naive or memory CD4+ cells met CEF peptides for roughly nine days. Libraries were prepared by immunoSEQ multiplex PCR; TCRdb keeps only in-frame clonotypes and omits some of them. The sample holds about 36,000 clones, over 75% seen once. In the case of this clone: Its antigen is still unknown.

The chain is built from TRBV18 and TRBJ2-1; 7 bases are shared with TRBD1. The source of this sequence is an adult with COVID-19. Sequencing was done on a sample of memory CD4+ T cells from PBMCs, cultured in vitro. CDR3 residues: CASRGREQFF. The CDR3 nucleotides are TGTGCCTCAAGGGGGCGTGAGCAGTTCTTC. Variable domain in full (rest from reference TRBV18 and TRBJ2-1): NAGVMQNPRHLVRRRGQEARLRCSPMKGHSHVYWYRQLPEEGLKFMVYLQKENIIDESGMPKERFSAEFPKEGPSILRIQQVVRGDSAAYFCASRGREQFFGPGTRLTVL.